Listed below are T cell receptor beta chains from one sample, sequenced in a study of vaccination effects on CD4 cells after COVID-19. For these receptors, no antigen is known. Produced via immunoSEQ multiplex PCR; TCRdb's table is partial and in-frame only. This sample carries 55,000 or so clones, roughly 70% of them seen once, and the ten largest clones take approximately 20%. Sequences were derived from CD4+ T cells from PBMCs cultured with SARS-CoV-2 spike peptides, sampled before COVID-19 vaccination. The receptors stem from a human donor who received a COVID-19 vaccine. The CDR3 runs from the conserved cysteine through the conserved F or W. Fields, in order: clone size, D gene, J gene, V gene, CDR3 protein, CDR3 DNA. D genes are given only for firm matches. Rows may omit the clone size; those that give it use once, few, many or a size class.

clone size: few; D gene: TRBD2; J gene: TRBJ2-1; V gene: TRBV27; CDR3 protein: CASSFRPRRGLASGDNEQFF; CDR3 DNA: TGTGCCAGCAGTTTCCGCCCTCGAAGAGGACTAGCCTCCGGGGACAATGAGCAGTTCTTC
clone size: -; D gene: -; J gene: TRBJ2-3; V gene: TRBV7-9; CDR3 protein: CASNPGPGHTDTQYF; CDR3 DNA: TGTGCCAGCAACCCTGGTCCCGGACACACAGATACGCAGTATTTT
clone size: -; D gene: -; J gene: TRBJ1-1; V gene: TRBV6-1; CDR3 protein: CASSDRWGSTEAFF; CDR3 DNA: TGTGCCAGCAGTGACAGGTGGGGAAGCACTGAAGCTTTCTTT
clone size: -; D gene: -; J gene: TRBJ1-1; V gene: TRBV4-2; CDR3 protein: CASSQEGRDGGSIGAFF; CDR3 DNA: TGTGCCAGCAGCCAAGAGGGAAGGGACGGAGGGAGCATTGGAGCTTTCTTT
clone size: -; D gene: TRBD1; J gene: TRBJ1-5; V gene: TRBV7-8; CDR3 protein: CASSPDRGLGNQPQHF; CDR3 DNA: TGTGCCAGCAGCCCCGACAGGGGGCTTGGCAATCAGCCCCAGCATTTT
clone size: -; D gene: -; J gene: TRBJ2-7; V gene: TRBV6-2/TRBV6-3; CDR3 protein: CASSYGSPYEQYF; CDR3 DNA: TGTGCCAGCAGTTACGGCAGTCCCTACGAGCAGTACTTC
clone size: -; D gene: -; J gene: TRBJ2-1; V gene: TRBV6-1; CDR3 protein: CASSEQWVNNEQFF; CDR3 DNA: TGTGCCAGCAGTGAGCAGTGGGTCAACAATGAGCAGTTCTTC
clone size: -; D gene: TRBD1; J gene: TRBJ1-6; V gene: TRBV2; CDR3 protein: CASSVYQGANSPLHF; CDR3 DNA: TGTGCCAGCAGTGTCTATCAGGGGGCGAATTCACCCCTCCACTTT
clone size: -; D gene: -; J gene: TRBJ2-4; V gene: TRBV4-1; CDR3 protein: CASSQAGLTLAKNIQYF; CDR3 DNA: TGCGCCAGCAGCCAAGCGGGACTGACCTTAGCCAAAAACATTCAGTACTTC
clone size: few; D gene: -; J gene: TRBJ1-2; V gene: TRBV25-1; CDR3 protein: CASSKKGHRAGYTF; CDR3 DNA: TGTGCCAGCAGTAAGAAGGGACATCGGGCTGGCTACACCTTC
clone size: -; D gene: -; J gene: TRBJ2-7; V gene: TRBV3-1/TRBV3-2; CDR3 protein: CASSPAGGTYEQYF; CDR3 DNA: TGTGCCAGCAGCCCTGCCGGGGGTACCTACGAGCAGTACTTC
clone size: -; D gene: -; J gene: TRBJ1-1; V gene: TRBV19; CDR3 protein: CASSIARMNTEAFF; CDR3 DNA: TGTGCCAGTAGTATAGCCAGGATGAACACTGAAGCTTTCTTT
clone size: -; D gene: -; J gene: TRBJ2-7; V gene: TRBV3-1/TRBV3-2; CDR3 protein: CASSQDSGSSYEQYF; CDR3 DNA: TGTGCCAGCAGCCAAGATAGTGGCAGCTCCTACGAGCAGTACTTC
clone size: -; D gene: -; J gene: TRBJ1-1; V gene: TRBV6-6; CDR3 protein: CASRKGRTVLNTEAFF; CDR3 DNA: TGTGCCAGCAGAAAGGGACGGACCGTATTGAACACTGAAGCTTTCTTT
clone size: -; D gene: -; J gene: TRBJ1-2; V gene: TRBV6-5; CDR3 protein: CASSYSRQPTNGYTF; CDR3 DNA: TGTGCCAGCAGTTACTCCCGACAGCCTACTAATGGCTACACCTTC
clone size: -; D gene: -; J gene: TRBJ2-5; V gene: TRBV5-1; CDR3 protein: CASSLKGLSPETQYF; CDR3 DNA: TGCGCCAGCAGCTTGAAAGGGCTTTCTCCAGAGACCCAGTACTTC
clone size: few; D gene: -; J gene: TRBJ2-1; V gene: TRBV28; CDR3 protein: CASSGYNEQFF; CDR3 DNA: TGTGCCAGCAGTGGGTACAATGAGCAGTTCTTC
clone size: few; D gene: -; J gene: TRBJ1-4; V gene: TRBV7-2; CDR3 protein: CASSLRPVATNEKLFF; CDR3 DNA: TGTGCCAGCAGCTTACGGCCCGTCGCAACTAATGAAAAACTGTTTTTT
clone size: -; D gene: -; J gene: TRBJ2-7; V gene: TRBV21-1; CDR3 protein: CARRRGTGDSYEQYF; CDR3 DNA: TGTGCCAGGAGACGGGGGACAGGGGACTCCTACGAGCAGTACTTC
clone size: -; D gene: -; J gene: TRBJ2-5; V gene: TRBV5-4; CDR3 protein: CASSLYGVETQYF; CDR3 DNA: TGTGCCAGCAGCTTGTACGGGGTCGAGACCCAGTACTTC
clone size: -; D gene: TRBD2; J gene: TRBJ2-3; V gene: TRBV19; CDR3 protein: CASSRTSGTDTQYF; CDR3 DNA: TGTGCCAGTAGTCGGACTAGCGGCACAGATACGCAGTATTTT
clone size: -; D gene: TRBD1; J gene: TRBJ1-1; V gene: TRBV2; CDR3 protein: CASSEQGQLNTEAFF; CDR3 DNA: TGTGCCAGCAGTGAACAGGGACAGTTGAACACTGAAGCTTTCTTT
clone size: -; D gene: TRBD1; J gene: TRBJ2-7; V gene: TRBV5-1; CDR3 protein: CASSLTVGTGTYEQYF; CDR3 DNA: TGCGCCAGCAGCTTGACGGTAGGGACAGGTACCTACGAGCAGTACTTC
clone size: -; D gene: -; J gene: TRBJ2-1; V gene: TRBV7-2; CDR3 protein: CASSLRGNEQFF; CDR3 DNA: TGTGCCAGCAGCTTGAGAGGCAATGAGCAGTTCTTC
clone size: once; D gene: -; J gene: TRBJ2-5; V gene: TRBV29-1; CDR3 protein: CSVGGETQYF; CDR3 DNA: TGCAGCGTTGGGGGGGAGACCCAGTACTTC
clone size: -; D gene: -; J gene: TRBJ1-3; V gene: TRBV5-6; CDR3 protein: CASSRPGHGGKTIYF; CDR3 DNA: TGTGCCAGCTCTCGTCCGGGACACGGTGGGAAAACCATATATTTT
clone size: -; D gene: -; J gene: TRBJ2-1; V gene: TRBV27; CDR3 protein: CASSPAGTRFDNEQFF; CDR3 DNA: TGTGCCAGCAGTCCTGCCGGGACTCGATTCGACAATGAGCAGTTCTTC
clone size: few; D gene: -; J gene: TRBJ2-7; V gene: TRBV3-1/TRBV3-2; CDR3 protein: CASSQWPGEQYF; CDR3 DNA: TGTGCCAGCAGCCAATGGCCTGGGGAGCAGTACTTC
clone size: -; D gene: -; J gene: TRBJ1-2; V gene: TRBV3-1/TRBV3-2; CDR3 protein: CASSQGVTVANYGYTF; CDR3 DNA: TGTGCCAGCAGCCAAGGAGTAACGGTAGCTAACTATGGCTACACCTTC
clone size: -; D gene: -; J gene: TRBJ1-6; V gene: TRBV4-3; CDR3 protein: CASSLNFWGANDSPLHF; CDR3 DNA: TGCGCCAGCAGCCTAAACTTTTGGGGGGCAAACGATTCACCCCTCCACTTT
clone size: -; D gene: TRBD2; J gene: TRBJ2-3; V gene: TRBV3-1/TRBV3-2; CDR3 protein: CASSQDPRTSKSTDTQYF; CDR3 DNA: TGTGCCAGCAGCCAAGATCCTCGGACTAGCAAGTCTACAGATACGCAGTATTTT
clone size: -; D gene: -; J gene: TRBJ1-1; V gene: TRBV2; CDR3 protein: CASLLQENTEAFF; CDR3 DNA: TGTGCCAGCCTGTTACAGGAGAACACTGAAGCTTTCTTT
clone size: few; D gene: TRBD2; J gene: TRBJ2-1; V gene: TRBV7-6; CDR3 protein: CASSFSLASGHLTYNEQFF; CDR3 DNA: TGTGCCAGCAGCTTCTCCTTGGCTAGCGGCCATTTGACCTACAATGAGCAGTTCTTC
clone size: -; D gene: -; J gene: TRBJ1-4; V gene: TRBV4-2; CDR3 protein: CASSQDRSSALRAGKLFF; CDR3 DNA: TGTGCCAGCAGCCAAGATCGAAGCAGCGCCTTAAGGGCGGGAAAACTGTTTTTT
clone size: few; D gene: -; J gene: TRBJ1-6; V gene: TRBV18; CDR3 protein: CASSPGQHLTLHF; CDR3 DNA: TGTGCCAGCTCACCAGGACAGCACCTCACCCTCCACTTT
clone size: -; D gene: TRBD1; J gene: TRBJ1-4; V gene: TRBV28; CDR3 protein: CASSPGGSRVNEKLFF; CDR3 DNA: TGTGCCAGCAGTCCAGGGGGAAGCAGGGTAAACGAAAAACTGTTTTTT
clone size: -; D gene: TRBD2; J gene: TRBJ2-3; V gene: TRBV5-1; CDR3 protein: CASSIGLAGGPGVDTQYF; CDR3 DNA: TGCGCCAGCAGCATCGGACTAGCGGGAGGGCCAGGGGTAGATACGCAGTATTTT
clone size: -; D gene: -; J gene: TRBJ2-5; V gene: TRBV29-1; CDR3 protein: CSVVYRASSETQYF; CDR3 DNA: TGCAGCGTTGTCTATCGGGCCTCCTCAGAGACCCAGTACTTC
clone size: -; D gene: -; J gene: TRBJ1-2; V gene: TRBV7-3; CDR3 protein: CASSLKDYGDVTGYTF; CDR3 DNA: TGTGCCAGCAGCTTAAAAGATTACGGGGACGTAACAGGCTACACCTTC
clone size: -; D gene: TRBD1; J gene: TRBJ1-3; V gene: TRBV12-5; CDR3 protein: CASGLGTGQGNTIYF; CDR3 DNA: TGTGCTAGTGGTTTGGGGACAGGGCAAGGAAACACCATATATTTT
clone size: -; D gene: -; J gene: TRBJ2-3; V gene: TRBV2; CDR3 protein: CASSERRLDVSTDTQYF; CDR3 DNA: TGTGCCAGCAGTGAAAGAAGACTCGACGTTAGCACAGATACGCAGTATTTT
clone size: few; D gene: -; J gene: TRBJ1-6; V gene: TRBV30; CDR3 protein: CAWSMEGTAPLHF; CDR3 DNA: TGTGCCTGGAGTATGGAGGGGACCGCACCCCTCCACTTT
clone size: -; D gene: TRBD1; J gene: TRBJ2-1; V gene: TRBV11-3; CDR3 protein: CASSVGQGSEQFF; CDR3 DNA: TGTGCCAGCAGCGTCGGACAGGGGAGTGAGCAGTTCTTC
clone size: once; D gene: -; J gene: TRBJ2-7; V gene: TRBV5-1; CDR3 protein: CASSSGESSYEQYF; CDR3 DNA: TGCGCCAGCAGCTCTGGCGAGAGCTCCTACGAGCAGTACTTC
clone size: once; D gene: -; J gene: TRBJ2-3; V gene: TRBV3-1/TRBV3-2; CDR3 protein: CASSQDPSESDTQYF; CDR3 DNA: TGTGCCAGCAGCCAAGACCCTAGCGAATCAGATACGCAGTATTTT
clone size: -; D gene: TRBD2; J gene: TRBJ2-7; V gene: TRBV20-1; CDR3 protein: CSASPPGGDYEQYF; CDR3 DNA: TGCAGTGCTAGTCCCCCCGGGGGGGACTACGAGCAGTACTTC
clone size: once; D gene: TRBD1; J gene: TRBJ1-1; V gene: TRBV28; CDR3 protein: CASHGQVQAFF; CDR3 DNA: TGTGCCAGCCACGGACAGGTTCAGGCTTTCTTT
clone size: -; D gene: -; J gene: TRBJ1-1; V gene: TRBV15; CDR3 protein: CATSTPRLLNTEAFF; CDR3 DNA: TGTGCCACCAGCACTCCCAGACTATTGAACACTGAAGCTTTCTTT
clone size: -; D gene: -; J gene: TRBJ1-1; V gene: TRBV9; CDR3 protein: CASSGANGGTEAFF; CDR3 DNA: TGTGCCAGCAGCGGGGCCAACGGGGGGACTGAAGCTTTCTTT
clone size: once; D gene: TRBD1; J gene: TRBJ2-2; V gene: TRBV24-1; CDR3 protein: CATSDPDRGANTGELFF; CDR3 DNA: TGTGCCACCAGTGATCCGGACAGGGGTGCGAACACCGGGGAGCTGTTTTTT
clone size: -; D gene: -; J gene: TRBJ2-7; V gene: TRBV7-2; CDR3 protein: CASSLDWAYEQYF; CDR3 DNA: TGTGCCAGCAGCTTAGACTGGGCCTACGAGCAGTACTTC
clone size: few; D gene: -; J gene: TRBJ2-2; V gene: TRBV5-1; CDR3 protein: CASSLDLTGELFF; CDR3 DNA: TGCGCCAGCAGCTTGGACCTGACCGGGGAGCTGTTTTTT
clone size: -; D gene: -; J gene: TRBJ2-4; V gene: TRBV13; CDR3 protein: CASSSVEGLAKNIQYF; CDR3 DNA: TGTGCCAGCAGCTCGGTGGAGGGTCTAGCCAAAAACATTCAGTACTTC
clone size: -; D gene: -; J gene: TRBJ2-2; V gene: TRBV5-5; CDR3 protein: CASSFKVTGELFF; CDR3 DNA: TGTGCCAGCAGCTTTAAAGTCACCGGGGAGCTGTTTTTT
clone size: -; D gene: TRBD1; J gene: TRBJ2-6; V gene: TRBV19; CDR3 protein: CASSSMGQGSANVLTF; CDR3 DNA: TGTGCCAGTAGTAGTATGGGACAGGGGTCAGCCAACGTCCTGACTTTC
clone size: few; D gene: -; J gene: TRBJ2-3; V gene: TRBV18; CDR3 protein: CASSPNKGGDTQYF; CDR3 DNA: TGTGCCAGCTCACCGAACAAGGGGGGGGATACGCAGTATTTT
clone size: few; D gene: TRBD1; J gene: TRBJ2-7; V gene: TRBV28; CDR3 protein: CATKRSAGTGGYEQYF; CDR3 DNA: TGTGCCACCAAGAGGAGCGCCGGGACAGGGGGCTACGAGCAGTACTTC